Here is one T cell receptor beta chain with its context. No antigen is known for it. Negative isolation yielded CD4+ and CD8+ T cells, and FACS enriched TEMRA cells. Reverse transcription of roughly 0.5 to 1 ug RNA was performed with random hexamers. It was immunoSEQ multiplex PCR that amplified TCR beta CDR3 across 54 Vbeta and 13 Jbeta. TCRdb fed the immunoSEQ multiplex PCR reads into MiXCR, producing one record per CDR3 protein. The table has around 180,000 distinct CDR3 sequences, roughly 94% seen once. V lost 6 bases and J 2 bases, leaving 14 bases between the germline ends. The CDR3 runs to 15 residues. Per the germline V gene, CDR1 is KGHSH and CDR2 is LQKENI. This sample is part of a study of CD8 T cells in Susac syndrome. In the study overall: The Susac syndrome patients that were sequenced included over 5 with active disease and under ten in remission.

Findings and caveats of the study: The CD4+ T cell repertoires in Susac syndrome were not clonally expanded.

The chain joins TRBV18 to TRBJ1-5, with D unresolved. This receptor was identified in a human donor with Susac syndrome. Sequenced material: CD4+ T cells from PBMCs. The CDR3 reads CASSNRHEGNQPQHF. CDR3 bases: TGTGCCAGCTCCAATCGACACGAGGGCAATCAGCCCCAGCATTTT.